This T cell receptor beta chain stems from a study of cytomegalovirus exposure and HLA in healthy donors. Sequencing was performed with immunoSEQ multiplex PCR; in TCRdb, only in-frame clones are kept and a portion is missing. The table shows 120,000 or so clones, with about nine tenths occurring only once. Germline V gene data show CDR1 as WNHNN and CDR2 as SYGVQD (reference sequence). With 3 bases removed from V and 2 bases from J, the gap between germline ends came to 14 bases. The length of the CDR3 is 15 residues. This receptor was obtained from a woman in her late teens or twenties in good health and CMV-seronegative. Sample: PBMCs. The rearrangement uses TRBV10-1 and TRBJ2-7; unclear D gene. The CDR3 bases are TGCGCCAGCAGTGACCACCCCGAGAGCACCTACGAGCAGTACTTC. This sequence encodes CASSDHPESTYEQYF.